This TCR beta chain was identified in a study of early T cells in non-severe SARS-CoV-2 infection. Trimming took off 0 bases at V and 11 bases at J, with 19 bases between the two ends. The CDR3 consists of 15 residues. Germline CDR1 reads SGHDN; CDR2 reads FVKESK. Each cDNA molecule carried a unique molecular identifier. MiXCR was run by TCRdb on the 5' RACE reads, yielding one entry per CDR3 protein. Of about 26,000 distinct CDR3 sequences listed, 4% to 6% are singletons. The chain recombines TRBV14 with TRBJ1-2, with unresolved D. The sequenced sample consisted of whole blood. The TCR originated in an adult who was a healthcare worker with PCR-confirmed SARS-CoV-2 infection or an uninfected control (not recorded which). The CDR3 DNA reads TGTGCCAGCAGCCAAGACCGGCGGCCTCTGACGGGGTACACCTTC. Protein product: CASSQDRRPLTGYTF.